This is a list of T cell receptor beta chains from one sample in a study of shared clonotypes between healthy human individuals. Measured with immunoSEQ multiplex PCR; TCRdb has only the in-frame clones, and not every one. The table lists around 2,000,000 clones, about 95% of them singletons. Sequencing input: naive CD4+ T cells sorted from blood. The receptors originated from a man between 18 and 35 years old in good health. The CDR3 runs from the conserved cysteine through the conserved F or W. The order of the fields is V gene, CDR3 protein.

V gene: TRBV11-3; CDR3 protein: CASSLGDGTQETQYF
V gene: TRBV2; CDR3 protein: CASSEDSVLYYEQYF
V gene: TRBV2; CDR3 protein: CASSWTGGLVISNEQYF
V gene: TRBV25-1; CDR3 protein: CASSEGGLGEKLFF
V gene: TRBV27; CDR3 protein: CASSPDRTGLYNYGYTF
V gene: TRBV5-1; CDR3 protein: CASTPGSSATDTQYF
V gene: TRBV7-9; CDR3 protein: CASSLTSGRQETQYF
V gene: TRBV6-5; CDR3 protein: CASSYSQASNQPQHF
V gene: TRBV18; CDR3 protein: CASSPLTGGIYNEQFF
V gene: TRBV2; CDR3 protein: CARAVKTTGELFF
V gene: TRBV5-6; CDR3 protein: CASSLQGASEKLFF
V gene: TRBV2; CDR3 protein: CASRAYVQGSYNEQFF
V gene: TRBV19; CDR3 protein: CASNPAGSSTDTQYF
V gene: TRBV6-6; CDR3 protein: CASSYSSIEQFF
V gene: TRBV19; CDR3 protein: CASPPSGRMADTQYF
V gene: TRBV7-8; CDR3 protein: CASSSAYPGGYEQYF
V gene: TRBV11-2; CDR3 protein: CASSSRLAGNVKNIQYF
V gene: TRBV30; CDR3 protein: CAWSVPDGGFANYGYTF
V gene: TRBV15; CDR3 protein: CATSRVSLEGEDYGYTF
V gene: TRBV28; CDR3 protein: CASNRPPNEKLFF
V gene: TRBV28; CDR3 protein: CASSLDRTYEQYF
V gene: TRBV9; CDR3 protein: CASSVGGPGETQYF
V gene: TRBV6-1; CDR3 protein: CASRERVSSYNEQFF
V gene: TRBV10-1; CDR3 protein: CASSESGAGLTYEQYF
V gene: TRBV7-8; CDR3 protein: CASSLLTGTEAFF
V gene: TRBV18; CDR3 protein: CASSPTLGRANYGYTF
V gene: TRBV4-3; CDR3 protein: CASSPQLGQSYEQYF
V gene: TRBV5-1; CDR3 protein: CASSPGGTNEKLFF
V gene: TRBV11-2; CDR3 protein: CASSFPSTDTQYF
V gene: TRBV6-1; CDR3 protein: CASSPKQGDTQYF
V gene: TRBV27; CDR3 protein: CASSLKGGPPYNSPLHF
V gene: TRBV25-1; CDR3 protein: CASSGTGWVDNGYTF
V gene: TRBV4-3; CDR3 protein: CASSPTDPGGGLAGLNTGELFF
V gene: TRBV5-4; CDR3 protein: CASSLVEFANYGYTF
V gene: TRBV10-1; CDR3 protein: CASSSSWSEAFF
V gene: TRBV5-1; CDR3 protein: CASSPWGWGETNYGYTF
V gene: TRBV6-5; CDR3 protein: CASSSTIGNTEAFF
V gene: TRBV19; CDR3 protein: CASSIPGDNYGYTF
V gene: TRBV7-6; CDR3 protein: CASSSGRAGIPGELFF
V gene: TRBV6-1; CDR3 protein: CASSPIRGTEAFF
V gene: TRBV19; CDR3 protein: CASSTRENTEAFF
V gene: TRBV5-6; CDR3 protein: CASSSVGGLTYEQYF
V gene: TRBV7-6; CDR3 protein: CASSLGLRQETQYF
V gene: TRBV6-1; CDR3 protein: CASKGRPQETQYF
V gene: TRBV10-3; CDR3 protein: CAISETGLSSGNTIYF
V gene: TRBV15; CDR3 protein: CATSRRPTGTSGNTIYF